Listed here are 23 T cell receptor beta chains from one sample, sequenced in a study of CD8+CD57+ T cells in acquired aplastic anemia. Using genomic DNA as the template, TCR beta VDJ and CDR3 profiling was carried out. TCRdb recomputed calls from the reads with MiXCR, one row per CDR3 protein. The sample records 35,000 to 45,000 distinct CDR3 sequences, roughly two thirds being singletons. Sequenced: sorted CD4+, CD8+, or CD8+CD57+ T cells (not recorded which) from PBMCs. The origin of the receptors is a human donor in good health, serving as a control.

The DNA of the CDR3 is TGTGCCAGTAGTATGGGGATAGGGAGGAGTGAAGCTTTCTTT. Translating gives CASSMGIGRSEAFF. The chain uses TRBV19 and TRBJ1-1; D gene unclear. The CDR3 is 14 residues long. Trimming shortened V by 3 bases and J by 7 bases, and 15 bases separated the two germline ends. Germline V gene data show CDR1 as LNHDA and CDR2 as SQIVND (reference sequence).

CDR3 nucleotides: TGCAGTGCTTCGACTGGTTCTGGAAACACCATATATTTT. It is translated as CSASTGSGNTIYF. V is TRBV20-1 and J is TRBJ1-3; D is unclear. This CDR3 region has 13 residues. Germline lookup yields CDR1 DFQATT and CDR2 SNEGSKA (reference sequence). Trimming left V 5 bases short and J 1 base short, with 9 bases between.

This clonotype was counted many times. The V call is TRBV6-2 or TRBV6-3, the J call TRBJ2-6, with TRBD1 identical over 8 bases. V lost 9 bases and J lost 0; bases outside the gene matches: 7. CDR1 is MNHEY, CDR2 SVGEGT, per germline. The CDR3 is made up of 16 amino acids. Written as DNA, the CDR3 is TGTGCCAGTGACAGGGGTACGGGCTCTGGGGCCAACGTCCTGACTTTC. It specifies CASDRGTGSGANVLTF.

The chain links TRBV10-3 to TRBJ2-1; D is possibly TRBD1 (5 bases). The germline V gene encodes CDR1 ENHRY and CDR2 SYGVKD. V was trimmed by 4 bases and J by 5 bases, leaving 12 bases between them. This CDR3 is built from 14 residues. As DNA, the CDR3 is TGTGCCATCAGTGTTGGGGTAGGGGACAATGAGCAGTTCTTC. It encodes CAISVGVGDNEQFF.

Many counts were recorded for this clonotype. A read error may produce the germline difference seen at one junction end. The genes are TRBV19 and TRBJ1-2; D is ambiguous. This CDR3 contains 16 residues. Germline-derived CDR1 and CDR2 are LNHDA and SQIVND (reference sequence). CDR3 sequence reads: CASTPSNLPANYGYIF. Written as DNA, the CDR3 is TGTGCCAGTACCCCTTCCAACCTGCCAGCGAACTATGGCTACATCTTC.

The table lists this clonotype with a count of one. V usage is TRBV10-3 and J usage is TRBJ1-3, with D unclear. The CDR3 consists of 14 residues. Trimming pared 2 bases from V and 4 bases from J, leaving 9 bases between. Germline CDR1 is ENHRY and CDR2 is SYGVKD. CDR3 protein: CAISESETGNTIYF. The CDR3 region has the DNA TGTGCCATCAGTGAGAGTGAAACGGGAAACACCATATATTTT.

The J gene is TRBJ2-5, the V gene TRBV7-2; D remains ambiguous. The CDR3 consists of 15 residues. Deletions cut 1 base from V and 3 bases from J, with 12 bases between. CDR1 and CDR2 from the germline V gene are SGHTA and FQGNSA. CDR3: CASSLGSAGKETQYF. The CDR3 DNA sequence: TGTGCCAGCAGCTTAGGGTCGGCAGGTAAAGAGACCCAGTACTTC.

The chain carries TRBV29-1 and TRBJ2-3; D is undetermined. The CDR3 loop spans 16 amino acids. Germline V gene sequence: CDR1 SQVTM, CDR2 ANQGSEA. The CDR3 spells CNALSWSVLDTDTQYF. CDR3 DNA: TGCAACGCCCTCTCCTGGAGCGTCTTGGACACAGATACGCAGTATTTT.

This clonotype was observed a single time. The chain couples TRBV7-9 to TRBJ1-5; no reliable D call. V was pared by 3 bases and J by 4 bases, with 7 bases between. This CDR3 is built from 13 residues. Germline V lookup: CDR1 SEHNR, CDR2 FQNEAQ (reference sequence). CDR3 in amino acids: CASSFFRNQPQHF. As DNA, the CDR3 is TGTGCCAGCAGCTTCTTCCGGAATCAGCCCCAGCATTTT.

The chain combines TRBV7-9 with TRBJ2-1; no clear D gene. The ends were cut back, 7 bases at V and 4 bases at J, with 11 bases in the middle. This CDR3 has 13 amino acids. Germline values: CDR1 SEHNR, CDR2 FQNEAQ (reference sequence). The CDR3, as DNA: TGTGCCAGCACCCAGACCACGTACAATGAGCAGTTCTTC. The encoded protein is CASTQTTYNEQFF.

The CDR3 sequence is CAWSGPERGMNTEAFF. The CDR3 DNA sequence: TGTGCCTGGAGTGGCCCTGAAAGGGGTATGAACACTGAAGCTTTCTTT. The chain uses TRBV30 and TRBJ1-1; a weak D match, TRBD1 (5 bases). Trimming took off 1 base at V and 0 bases at J, with 15 bases between the two ends. Germline V gene lookup returns CDR1 GTSNPN and CDR2 SVGIG (reference sequence). The CDR3 loop spans 16 amino acids.

The chain uses TRBV27 and TRBJ2-3; 9 bases are shared with TRBD1. The V segment lost 2 bases and the J segment 6 bases; nucleotides outside the gene matches: 6. The CDR3 runs to 15 residues. Per the germline V gene, CDR1 is MNHEY and CDR2 is SMNVEV (reference sequence). CDR3 region: CASSLRGTGSDTQYF. CDR3 bases: TGTGCCAGCAGTTTACGTGGGACAGGGTCCGATACGCAGTATTTT.

Ten or more counts support this clonotype. J is TRBJ2-3 and V is TRBV28; D ambiguous. Per germline, CDR1 MDHEN and CDR2 SYDVKM. Trimming removed 5 bases from V and 9 bases from J, with 18 bases in between. The CDR3 spans 14 residues. CDR3 region: CASSPLMPLTTQYF. The CDR3, as DNA: TGTGCCAGCAGTCCCTTGATGCCCCTCACGACGCAGTATTTT.

The CDR3: CASSLLGGYTF. CDR3 DNA: TGTGCCAGCAGCTTATTGGGTGGCTACACCTTC. The chain employs TRBV7-3 and TRBJ1-2; no clear D gene. The CDR3 is 11 residues long. CDR1 is SGHTA, CDR2 FQGTGA, per germline. Trimming shortened V by 2 bases and J by 7 bases, and 5 bases separated the two germline ends.

This clonotype was detected many times. The chain joins TRBV5-6 to TRBJ2-3; 11 bases line up with TRBD2. The germline CDR1 and CDR2 sequences are SGHDT and YYEEEE. Trimming removed 2 bases from V and 2 bases from J; junction bases left unmatched: 4. This CDR3 contains 16 residues. The CDR3 sequence: CASSFSSGGYTDTQYF. Here the CDR3 DNA reads TGTGCCAGCAGCTTCTCTAGCGGGGGGTACACAGATACGCAGTATTTT.

The chain recombines TRBV12-3 or TRBV12-4 with TRBJ1-5, with a possible D match to TRBD1 (5 bases). V was shortened by 6 bases and J by 4 bases, with 19 bases between the two germline ends. The CDR3 consists of 16 residues. Written as DNA, the CDR3 is TGTGCCAGCAGCCCTGGGGTGCAAGGGGTGAATCAGCCCCAGCATTTT. Translated: CASSPGVQGVNQPQHF.

The chain uses TRBV2 and TRBJ1-3; tentative D call: TRBD1 (5 bases). Germline V gene lookup returns CDR1 SNHLY and CDR2 FYNNEI. This CDR3 spans 15 amino acids. V lost 6 bases, J lost 0 bases, and 12 bases lay in between. This CDR3 is CASRGGTSSGNTIYF. The CDR3 nucleotides are TGTGCCAGCAGGGGGGGGACCTCCTCTGGAAACACCATATATTTT. Drawing the rest from reference TRBV2 and TRBJ1-3, the complete variable domain is EPEVTQTPSHQVTQMGQEVILRCVPISNHLYFYWYRQILGQKVEFLVSFYNNEISEKSEIFDDQFSVERPDGSNFTLKIRSTKLEDSAMYFCASRGGTSSGNTIYFGEGSWLTVV.

The chain combines TRBV10-3 with TRBJ1-5, with 8 nucleotides matching TRBD1. Germline CDR1 ENHRY, CDR2 SYGVKD. Trimming at V came to 6 bases and at J to 7 bases, leaving 8 bases not matched to a gene. This CDR3 is 14 amino acids long. The CDR3 region has the DNA TGTGCCATCAGCGACGGACAGGGTGGACAGCCCCAGCATTTT. Its translation is CAISDGQGGQPQHF.

In its sample, this clonotype was seen a few times. CDR3 in amino acids: CATSRLTAQAFF. The CDR3 DNA reads as TGTGCCACCAGCCGGTTGACGGCACAAGCTTTCTTT. This chain connects TRBV15 to TRBJ1-1; D gene unclear. V was clipped by 5 bases and J by 9 bases, with 13 bases between them. CDR3 length: 12 residues. Germline CDR1 reads LNHNV; CDR2 reads YYDKDF (reference sequence).

This clonotype came up many times. Possible read error: a much larger clone is one base away. CDR3 DNA sequence: TGTGCCAGCAGTTACCGCATGGGGGGGAGAGCCGGGGAGCTGCTTTTT. As protein: CASSYRMGGRAGELLF. The genes are TRBV6-5 and TRBJ2-2, with 7 bases fitting TRBD2. The germline gives CDR1 MNHEY, CDR2 SVGAGI. This CDR3 comprises 16 residues.

This chain uses TRBV9 with TRBJ1-1; D gene uncertain. The CDR3 extends over 13 amino acids. The V gene's germline CDR1 is SGDLS and CDR2 YYNGEE. V was pared by 0 bases and J by 1 base, with 4 bases between. DNA for the CDR3: TGTGCCAGCAGCGTAGCCCCGAACACTGAAGCTTTCTTT. It specifies CASSVAPNTEAFF.

The chain couples TRBV28 to TRBJ2-7, with D maybe TRBD1 (7 bases). The CDR3 covers 15 residues. The germline CDR1 and CDR2 sequences are MDHEN and SYDVKM. V was cut by 11 bases and J by 4 bases, with 24 bases left in between. CDR3 in amino acids: CAGNWQGGIDYEQYF. The CDR3 DNA follows: TGTGCCGGCAATTGGCAGGGGGGCATAGATTACGAGCAGTACTTC.

This chain joins TRBV19 and TRBJ1-1; D is undetermined. Trimming stripped 3 bases from V and 3 bases from J, with 8 bases between. Germline loops: CDR1 LNHDA, CDR2 SQIVND (reference sequence). There are 13 residues in the CDR3. CDR3 protein: CASSIRWDTEAFF. The CDR3 DNA reads as TGTGCCAGTAGTATTCGGTGGGACACTGAAGCTTTCTTT.